The clone carrying this T cell receptor (beta chain) was counted once. The source of the sample is a study of monozygotic twins with cystic fibrosis. Clones were sequenced by immunoSEQ multiplex PCR, and TCRdb holds only the in-frame ones, with some missing. The sample holds 20,000 to 25,000 clones, around 97% seen once. The CDR3 is 13 amino acids. V lost 0 bases, J lost 3 bases, and 5 bases lay in between. The germline gives CDR1 MRHNA, CDR2 SNTAGT. This TCR derives from a girl under 18 with cystic fibrosis. The J gene is TRBJ1-1, the V gene TRBV6-4; no clear D gene. Material: blood. As DNA, the CDR3 is TGTGCCAGCAGTGACTCGAGGGACACTGAAGCTTTCTTT. Encoded protein: CASSDSRDTEAFF.